This section outlines one T cell receptor (beta chain) sequence together with its context. The germline V gene encodes CDR1 SGHRS and CDR2 YFSETQ. V lost 5 bases, J lost 1 base, and 14 bases stayed unmatched. The CDR3 runs 18 residues. Using a J-beta primer mix together with a sample-barcoded 5' primer, a second PCR was run for about 6 to 12 cycles. A minimum of 2.5 million CDR3-containing paired-end reads was obtained for each sample. TCRdb called the 5' RACE reads again in MiXCR, with one record for every CDR3 protein. The sample carries approximately 490,000 distinct CDR3 sequences, around 24% recorded once. This sample was included in a study of blood T cells in healthy people across ages. These data were also filed under a second study, of T cells of mothers and their children. In that study: Sequencing revealed no T cell clones that were persistent and microchimeric.

This chain connects TRBV5-1 to TRBJ2-1; 8 positions agree with TRBD2. Sequencing was performed on blood. The TCR was taken from a boy between 10 and 17 years old in good health. CDR3 residues: CASRLNFGGEWSYNEQFF. The CDR3 bases are TGCGCCAGCAGATTAAATTTCGGGGGGGAGTGGTCCTACAATGAGCAGTTCTTC.